This T cell receptor beta chain came from a study of OX40 agonist ivuxolimab in advanced cancers. To note about this clone: No antigen is known for it.

Sequencing was performed with immunoSEQ multiplex PCR; in TCRdb, only in-frame clones are kept and a portion is missing. The table has about 54,000 clones, approximately 84% seen once. Findings and limits, study-wide: CD4+ and CD8+ T cells in blood underwent clonal expansion by week 6 at 0.1 to 3.0 mg/kg. It was not determined which antigens were specifically recognized by the peripheral T cells that had undergone clonal expansion.

CDR1 and CDR2 (germline): SGHAT, FQNNGV. The CDR3 loop spans 12 amino acids. Trimming cost V 4 bases and J 4 bases, with 7 bases left between them. On cycle 4 day 1 and cycle 7 day 1, as well as at baseline, blood was sampled. This TCR was recovered from an adult with an advanced solid tumor such as melanoma, head and neck, liver or kidney cancer. The chain has TRBV11-2 and TRBJ1-2; unclear D gene. The source was CD4+ or CD8+ T cells sorted from blood, collected in a trial of the OX40 agonist ivuxolimab. The CDR3 here is CASSSEAYGYTF. The CDR3 DNA sequence: TGTGCCAGCAGCTCCGAGGCCTATGGCTACACCTTC.